Listed below are T cell receptor beta chains from one sample, sequenced in a study of T cell responses to AZD1222 COVID-19 vaccine. Here immunoSEQ multiplex PCR was the method, and the copy in TCRdb shows in-frame clones only, minus some. The repertoire holds more than 95,000 clones, with 90% to 95% as singletons. Sample: peripheral blood, taken on day 0 of AZD1222 vaccination. These receptors were collected from an adult in good health. The CDR3 runs from the conserved cysteine through the conserved F or W. Size tells how often a clone was seen (once, few, many) or the class of an expanded clone, and some rows leave it out.

j_call clone_size v_call cdr3_aa
TRBJ2-2 once TRBV9 CASSVNSGTVTGELFF
TRBJ1-1 . TRBV19 CASSPRVGERTEAFF
TRBJ1-2 . TRBV11-2 CASSPQGGYGYTF
TRBJ1-5 . TRBV11-2 CASSKTGGVGQPQHF
TRBJ2-7 . TRBV11-2 CASRTGGTEQYF
TRBJ1-1 . TRBV19 CASSIWAGDTEAFF
TRBJ1-2 . TRBV6-2/TRBV6-3 CASSMGGGYTF
TRBJ2-3 . TRBV6-4 CASSERDTDTQYF
TRBJ2-7 . TRBV28 CASSSWTSGYEQYF
TRBJ2-3 . TRBV11-2 CASSLGWGPTDTQYF
TRBJ1-3 . TRBV7-3 CASSLGTYREPIYF
TRBJ1-1 . TRBV15 CATSRDVGRGNTEAFF
TRBJ1-1 . TRBV29-1 CSVEARMNTEAFF
TRBJ1-5 . TRBV28 CASSLRQGINQPQHF
TRBJ2-7 . TRBV5-1 CASSLTRDTYEQYF